What follows are 11 T cell receptor beta chains derived from one specimen sequenced in a study of T cell clonotyping in hematopoietic cell transplantation (dated by TCRdb to the early 2020s). Receptor libraries were prepared by the immunoSEQ multiplex PCR assay. In TCRdb, the immuneACCESS table is reduced to in-frame sequences with V and J assigned. These tables do not hold every clone; where another copy was compared, an unresolved V gene accounts for under half, and the others remain unexplained. The sample table contains 35,000 to 50,000 clones; only one count was recorded for 95% of them. The ten largest clones take up under 0.95% of the sample. The sample comprised peripheral blood mononuclear cells. Receptor source: a man aged 30 to 39 in good health. Some clones in this sample may be carry-over from other donors' samples.

The chain is built from TRBV7-8 and TRBJ2-7; TRBD2 might be the D (6 bases). The V end was cut by 1 base, the J end by 9 bases, with 10 bases between. The length of the CDR3 is 12 residues. Germline CDR1 reads SGHVS; CDR2 reads FQNEAQ. The CDR3: CASSLGSGPQYF. The CDR3 region has the DNA TGTGCCAGCAGCTTAGGTAGCGGACCGCAGTACTTC.

The J gene is TRBJ2-5, the V gene TRBV19; TRBD1 matches at 8 bases. Germline V CDR1 and CDR2: LNHDA, SQIVND (reference sequence). This CDR3 contains 16 residues. Losses at the gene ends were 5 bases for V and 5 bases for J; bases not matched to a gene: 13. CDR3 loop: CASSPYGTGIGETQYF. For the CDR3, the DNA is TGTGCCAGTAGTCCCTACGGGACAGGAATCGGGGAGACCCAGTACTTC.

The chain's CDR3 is CASSPVETDTQYF. The CDR3 bases are TGTGCCAGCAGCCCTGTTGAGACAGATACGCAGTATTTT. V is TRBV6-5 and J is TRBJ2-3, with D uncertain. This CDR3 is built from 13 residues. The germline V gene encodes CDR1 MNHEY and CDR2 SVGAGI. Trimming took off 6 bases at V and 3 bases at J, with 10 bases between the two ends.

The DNA of the CDR3 is TGTGCCAGCAGCGAGGGAGGGACAGGCAGGGGCTACACCTTC. Its protein is CASSEGGTGRGYTF. V usage is TRBV9 and J usage is TRBJ1-2; 8 nucleotides line up with TRBD1. Looked up from germline, CDR1 is SGDLS and CDR2 is YYNGEE. The trim removed 3 bases at V and 8 bases at J, leaving 9 bases unmatched. CDR3 size: 14 residues. The entire variable domain, with the rest obtained from reference TRBV9 and TRBJ1-2, is as follows: DSGVTQTPKHLITATGQRVTLRCSPRSGDLSVYWYQQSLDQGLQFLIQYYNGEERAKGNILERFSAQQFPDLHSELNLSSLELGDSALYFCASSEGGTGRGYTFGSGTRLTVV.

The chain joins TRBV29-1 to TRBJ1-2, with unresolved D. Germline V gives CDR1 SQVTM, CDR2 ANQGSEA. The ends were cut back, 7 bases at V and 2 bases at J, with 11 bases in the middle. The length of the CDR3 is 12 residues. This CDR3 is CSAPTPNYGYTF. The CDR3 DNA reads TGCAGCGCCCCGACTCCGAACTATGGCTACACCTTC.

The rearrangement joins TRBV29-1 to TRBJ1-1; D unresolved. Trimming took off 4 bases at V and 0 bases at J, with 15 bases between the two ends. Per germline, CDR1 SQVTM and CDR2 ANQGSEA. The CDR3 has 15 amino acids. The CDR3: CSVVSGSGVNTEAFF. The CDR3 DNA follows: TGCAGCGTTGTCAGCGGGTCCGGGGTGAACACTGAAGCTTTCTTT.

CDR3 nucleotides: TGTGCCAGCAGCCAGCGGACAGGCAAAGATACGCAGTATTTT. Protein product: CASSQRTGKDTQYF. The chain has TRBV11-2 and TRBJ2-3, with 7 bases fitting TRBD1. Per the germline V gene, CDR1 is SGHAT and CDR2 is FQNNGV. CDR3 length: 14 amino acids. Trimming cost V 5 bases and J 5 bases; bases outside gene matches: 7. Supplemented by reference TRBV11-2 and TRBJ2-3, the full variable domain reads EAGVAQSPRYKIIEKRQSVAFWCNPISGHATLYWYQQILGQGPKLLIQFQNNGVVDDSQLPKDRFSAERLKGVDSTLKIQPAKLEDSAVYLCASSQRTGKDTQYFGPGTRLTVL.

The count of this clone is one. The V call is TRBV19, the J call TRBJ2-2, with 9 nucleotides matching TRBD2. Per the germline V gene, CDR1 is LNHDA and CDR2 is SQIVND (reference sequence). Unmatched junction bases numbered 24, after V lost 0 bases and J lost 4 bases. The length of the CDR3 is 23 residues. The CDR3 here is CASSIDVRLSSGTVRGRTGELFF. The CDR3 DNA reads TGTGCCAGTAGTATAGATGTAAGACTTTCTAGCGGGACCGTTCGAGGTCGCACCGGGGAGCTGTTTTTT.

V gene TRBV9 combines with J gene TRBJ1-4; no clear D gene. There are 16 residues in the CDR3. Germline V CDR1 and CDR2: SGDLS, YYNGEE. Trimming removed 3 bases from V and 4 bases from J, with 16 bases in between. This chain's CDR3 is CASSAGVWELNEKLFF. The CDR3 region has the DNA TGTGCCAGCAGCGCAGGAGTTTGGGAGCTTAATGAAAAACTGTTTTTT.

Written as DNA, the CDR3 is TGCGCCAGCAGCTTAGAACAGGGCGCGGGGAATGAAAAACTGTTTTTT. Protein product: CASSLEQGAGNEKLFF. The chain has TRBV5-1 and TRBJ1-4; a possible D gene is TRBD1 (6 bases). CDR1 is SGHRS and CDR2 is YFSETQ in the germline V gene. The V end lost 2 bases, the J end lost 5 bases, and 16 bases lay between the germline ends. This CDR3 has 16 amino acids.

V is TRBV30 and J is TRBJ1-2; a weak D match, TRBD1 (6 bases). The CDR3 runs 12 residues. CDR1 and CDR2 from the germline V gene are GTSNPN and SVGIG (reference sequence). V dropped 3 bases and J dropped 8 bases, with 13 bases sitting between them. This CDR3 reads CAWSPGGAGYTF. The CDR3 DNA follows: TGTGCCTGGAGCCCGGGGGGGGCCGGCTACACCTTC.